The clone carrying this T cell receptor (beta chain) was observed a single time. The data stem from a study of blood T cell repertoires in COVID-19. V was clipped by 4 bases and J by 1 base; unmatched bases: 5. This CDR3 is built from 16 residues. Germline-derived CDR1 and CDR2 are SEHNR and FQNEAQ (reference sequence). Study processing details: How many nucleated cells were present was estimated from reference gene primer amplification. TCRdb keeps only in-frame clones here, not all; method: immunoSEQ multiplex PCR. That table is the source of V, J and clone size, and D and trimming were worked out from the DNA. Altogether over 150,000 clones are present, 75% to 85% being singletons, with the ten largest covering roughly 13%.

The specimen sequenced was peripheral blood. This chain joins TRBV7-9 and TRBJ2-1; 9 bases line up with TRBD2. The clonotype was recovered from a human donor in a cohort sampled during active COVID-19. The CDR3 spells CASSSPGLASYNEQFF. In DNA form, the CDR3 reads TGTGCCAGCAGCTCGCCGGGACTAGCATCCTACAATGAGCAGTTCTTC.